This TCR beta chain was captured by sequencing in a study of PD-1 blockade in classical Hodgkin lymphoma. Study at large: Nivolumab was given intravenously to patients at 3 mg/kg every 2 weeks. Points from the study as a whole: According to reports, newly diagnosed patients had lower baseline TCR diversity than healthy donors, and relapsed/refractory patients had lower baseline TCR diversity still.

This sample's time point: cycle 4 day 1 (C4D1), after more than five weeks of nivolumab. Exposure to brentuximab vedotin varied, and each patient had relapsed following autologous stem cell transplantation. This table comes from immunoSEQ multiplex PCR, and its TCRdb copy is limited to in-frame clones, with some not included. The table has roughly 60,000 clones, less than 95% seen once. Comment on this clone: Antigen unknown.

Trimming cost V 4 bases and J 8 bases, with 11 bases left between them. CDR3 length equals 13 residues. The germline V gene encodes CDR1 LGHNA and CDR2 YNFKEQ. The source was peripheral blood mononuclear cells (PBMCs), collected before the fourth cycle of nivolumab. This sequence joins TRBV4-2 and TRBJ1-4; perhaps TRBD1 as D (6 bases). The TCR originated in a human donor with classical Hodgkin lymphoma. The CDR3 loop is CASSRTEEEKLFF. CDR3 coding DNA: TGTGCCAGCAGCCGGACAGAGGAAGAAAAACTGTTTTTT.